This paragraph reports one T cell receptor (beta chain). The entry originates in a study of blood T cell repertoires in COVID-19. Only in-frame clones appear in the TCRdb table, and some are missing; sequencing was by immunoSEQ multiplex PCR. This sample yields under 300,000 clones, of which more than 75% are seen a single time; 7.1% belongs to the top ten. The germline V and J ends were trimmed by 1 base and 5 bases, with 9 bases remaining between them. The CDR3 runs to 13 residues. Germline-derived CDR1 and CDR2 are SGHDT and YYEEEE. This receptor was identified in a woman in her sixties or seventies with active or convalescent COVID-19. Sequencing was carried out using peripheral blood. The rearrangement uses TRBV5-6 and TRBJ2-5; D uncertain. Here the CDR3 DNA reads TGTGCCAGCAGCTTGTATGGTGGCGAGACCCAGTACTTC. It codes for CASSLYGGETQYF.